The source of this TCR beta chain is a study of cytomegalovirus exposure and HLA in healthy donors. Comment on this clone: What it binds is not known.

Regarding the study as a whole: Earlier findings revealed that most TCR beta V segments proved productive either about 87% or about 30% of the time.

Germline assignment: CDR1 SGHRS and CDR2 YFSETQ. The CDR3 runs 15 residues. Unmatched junction bases numbered 4, after V lost 0 bases and J lost 2 bases. PCR amplification relied on 60 Vbeta primers (plus 13 Jbeta primers). Data came from immunoSEQ multiplex PCR; TCRdb stores just in-frame clones and leaves some out. The table lists some 140,000 clones, 80% to 85% of them singletons. The receptor was isolated from a male donor in good health and CMV-seropositive. Sequenced: PBMCs. The J gene is TRBJ2-5, the V gene TRBV5-1; 7 bases line up with TRBD2. DNA of the CDR3: TGCGCCAGCAGCTTGGCTGTCGGGGGGCAAGAGACCCAGTACTTC. Translating gives CASSLAVGGQETQYF. Full variable domain (outside the CDR3, taken from reference TRBV5-1 and TRBJ2-5): KAGVTQTPRYLIKTRGQQVTLSCSPISGHRSVSWYQQTPGQGLQFLFEYFSETQRNKGNFPGRFSGRQFSNSRSEMNVSTLELGDSALYLCASSLAVGGQETQYFGPGTRLLVL.